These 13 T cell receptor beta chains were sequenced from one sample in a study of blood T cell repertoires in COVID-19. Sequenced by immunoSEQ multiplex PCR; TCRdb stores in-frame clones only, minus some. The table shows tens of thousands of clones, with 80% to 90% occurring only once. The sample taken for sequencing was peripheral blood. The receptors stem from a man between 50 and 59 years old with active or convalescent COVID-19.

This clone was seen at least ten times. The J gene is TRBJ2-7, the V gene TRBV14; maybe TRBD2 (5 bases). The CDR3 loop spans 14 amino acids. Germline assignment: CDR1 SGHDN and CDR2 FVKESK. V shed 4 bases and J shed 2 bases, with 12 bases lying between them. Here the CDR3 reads CASSPAGKPYEQYF. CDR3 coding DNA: TGTGCCAGCAGCCCAGCCGGGAAACCCTACGAGCAGTACTTC.

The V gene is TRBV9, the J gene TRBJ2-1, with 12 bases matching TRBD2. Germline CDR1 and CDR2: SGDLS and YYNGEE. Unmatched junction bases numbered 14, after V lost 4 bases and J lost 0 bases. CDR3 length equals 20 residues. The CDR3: CASSPQLAGGPTSSYNEQFF. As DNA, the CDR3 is TGTGCCAGCAGCCCCCAACTAGCGGGGGGTCCCACGAGCTCCTACAATGAGCAGTTCTTC.

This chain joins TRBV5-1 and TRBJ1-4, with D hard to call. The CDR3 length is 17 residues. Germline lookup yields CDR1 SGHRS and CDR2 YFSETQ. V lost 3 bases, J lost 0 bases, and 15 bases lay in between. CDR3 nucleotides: TGCGCCAGCAGCTCGGACGGGAAAGAAGCAACTAATGAAAAACTGTTTTTT. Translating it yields CASSSDGKEATNEKLFF.

CDR3 region: CASRRQGSYGYTF. The CDR3 DNA reads TGTGCCAGCCGTAGACAGGGAAGCTATGGCTACACCTTC. The chain employs TRBV5-8 and TRBJ1-2; 7 bases fit TRBD1. Germline trimming cut 7 bases from V and 4 bases from J; bases unmatched to any gene: 7. From germline, CDR1 is SGHTS and CDR2 YDEGEE. The CDR3 spans 13 residues.

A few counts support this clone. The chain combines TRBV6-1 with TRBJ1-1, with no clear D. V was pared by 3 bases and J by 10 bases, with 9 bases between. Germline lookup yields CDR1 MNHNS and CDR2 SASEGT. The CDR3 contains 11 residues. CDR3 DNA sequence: TGTGCCAGCAGTGACAGGTCTGTAGCTTTCTTT. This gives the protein CASSDRSVAFF.

The CDR3: CASYDRVDNTEAFF. CDR3 bases: TGTGCCAGTTACGACCGGGTGGATAACACTGAAGCTTTCTTT. The chain carries TRBV19 and TRBJ1-1; D is unresolved. This CDR3 has 14 residues. With 8 bases removed from V and 2 bases from J, the gap between germline ends came to 15 bases. Germline V gives CDR1 LNHDA, CDR2 SQIVND (reference sequence).

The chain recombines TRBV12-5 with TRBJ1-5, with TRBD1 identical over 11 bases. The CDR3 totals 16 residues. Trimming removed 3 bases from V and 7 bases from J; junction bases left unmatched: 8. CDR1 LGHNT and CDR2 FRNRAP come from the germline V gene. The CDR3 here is CASGFIGQGARQPQHF. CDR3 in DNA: TGTGCTAGTGGTTTCATCGGACAGGGGGCACGGCAGCCCCAGCATTTT.

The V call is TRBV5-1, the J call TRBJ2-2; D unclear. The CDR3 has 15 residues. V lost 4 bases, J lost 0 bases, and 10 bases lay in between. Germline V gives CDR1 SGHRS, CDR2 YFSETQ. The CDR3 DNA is TGCGCCAGCAGCGCCGGCACAGCGAACACCGGGGAGCTGTTTTTT. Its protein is CASSAGTANTGELFF.

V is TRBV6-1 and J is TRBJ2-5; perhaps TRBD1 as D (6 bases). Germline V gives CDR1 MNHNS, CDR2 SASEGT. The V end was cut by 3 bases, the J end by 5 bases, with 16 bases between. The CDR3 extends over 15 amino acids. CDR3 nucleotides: TGTGCCAGCAGTGACCCGGGCAGGGGTGGGGAGACCCAGTACTTC. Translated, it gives CASSDPGRGGETQYF.

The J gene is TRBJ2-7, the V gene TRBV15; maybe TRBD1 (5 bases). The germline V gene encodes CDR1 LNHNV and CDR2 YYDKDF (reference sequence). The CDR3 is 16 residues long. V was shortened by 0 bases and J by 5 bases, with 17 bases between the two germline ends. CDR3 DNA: TGTGCCACCAGCAGAGATCTGTCCAGGGCAGGTAACGAGCAGTACTTC. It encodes CATSRDLSRAGNEQYF.

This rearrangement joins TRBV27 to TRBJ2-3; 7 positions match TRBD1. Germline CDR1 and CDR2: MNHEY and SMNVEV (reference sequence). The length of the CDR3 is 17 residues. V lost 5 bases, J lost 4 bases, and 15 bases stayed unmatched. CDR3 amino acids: CASSPRSGTVKSDTQYF. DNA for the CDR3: TGTGCCAGCAGTCCCAGGTCCGGGACAGTCAAGTCAGATACGCAGTATTTT.

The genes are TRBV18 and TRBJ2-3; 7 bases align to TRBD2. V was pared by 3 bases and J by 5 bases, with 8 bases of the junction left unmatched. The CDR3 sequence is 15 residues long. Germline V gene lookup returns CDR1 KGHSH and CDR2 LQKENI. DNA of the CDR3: TGTGCCAGCTCACCGTTGGGAGGGGCCCAAGATACGCAGTATTTT. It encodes CASSPLGGAQDTQYF.

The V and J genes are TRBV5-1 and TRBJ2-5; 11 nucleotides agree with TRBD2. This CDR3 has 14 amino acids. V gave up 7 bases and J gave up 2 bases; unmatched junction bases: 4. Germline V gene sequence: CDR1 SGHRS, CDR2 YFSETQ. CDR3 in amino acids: CASGVAGGQETQYF. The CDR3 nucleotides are TGCGCCAGCGGGGTAGCGGGGGGGCAAGAGACCCAGTACTTC.